This T cell receptor beta chain originates from a study of shared clonotypes between healthy human individuals. Study background: Every donor yielded three CD4 naive, three CD4 memory, two CD8 naive and one CD8 memory plate.

This table comes from immunoSEQ multiplex PCR, and its TCRdb copy is limited to in-frame clones, with some not included. Among fewer than 2.5 million clones listed, 80% to 95% were seen once. Germline assignment: CDR1 KGHSH and CDR2 LQKENI. Germline trimming cut 1 base from V and 0 bases from J; bases unmatched to any gene: 6. The CDR3 covers 17 residues. This clone was seen just once. Sample: naive CD4+ T cells from PBMCs. Indicated subset: CD45RA+ positively selected. This sequence was found in a man between 18 and 29 years old in good health. Some clones in this sample may be carry-over from other donors' samples. The rearrangement joins TRBV18 to TRBJ1-3, with 7 bases that match TRBD1. CDR3 residues: CASSPQDRKISGNTIYF. CDR3 coding DNA: TGTGCCAGCTCACCACAGGACAGGAAGATCTCTGGAAACACCATATATTTT.